The rows below give T cell receptor beta chains drawn from one sample of a study of T cells in Graves' hyperthyroidism and ophthalmopathy. TCRdb re-called the multiplex PCR reads through MiXCR, storing one row per CDR3 protein. The data contain approximately 400,000 distinct CDR3 sequences, approximately 14% of them seen just once; the ten biggest clones take up about a quarter. The sample comprised blood. Every receptor here comes from a woman younger than 35 with Graves' hyperthyroidism that later progressed to Graves' ophthalmopathy. CDR3s include the opening cysteine and the closing phenylalanine or tryptophan. A D gene is named only where the DNA matches it firmly. Not all rows give a size; the values are once, few, many and, for expanded clones, a class.

D gene	V gene	clone size	J gene	CDR3 protein	CDR3 DNA
NA	TRBV30	NA	TRBJ1-4	CAWSVWNPTEKLFF	TGTGCCTGGAGTGTATGGAATCCTACTGAAAAACTGTTTTTT
NA	TRBV28	many	TRBJ1-5	CASSGNRVLGQPQHF	TGTGCCAGCAGTGGAAACAGGGTGCTCGGTCAGCCCCAGCATTTT
NA	TRBV18	many	TRBJ1-4	CASSPPGRRNEKLFF	TGTGCCAGCTCACCACCGGGTCGGCGTAATGAAAAACTGTTTTTT
NA	TRBV28	NA	TRBJ2-3	CASSFRLGSSTDTQYF	TGTGCCAGCAGTTTTAGGTTGGGTTCTAGCACAGATACGCAGTATTTT
NA	TRBV20-1	NA	TRBJ1-2	CSARDLGNYGYTF	TGCAGTGCTAGAGATCTAGGGAACTATGGCTACACCTTC
NA	TRBV7-7	NA	TRBJ2-5	CASSADRQETQYF	TGTGCTAGCAGCGCAGACAGGCAAGAGACCCAGTACTTC
TRBD1	TRBV10-3	few	TRBJ1-2	CAISGGTGDYGYTF	TGTGCCATCAGTGGCGGAACAGGGGACTATGGCTACACCTTC
NA	TRBV29-1	few	TRBJ2-7	CSVGEDMLEQYF	TGCAGCGTGGGAGAAGACATGCTCGAGCAGTACTTC
NA	TRBV6-1	few	TRBJ2-3	CASSPGGVRTDTQYF	TGTGCCAGCAGCCCCGGCGGGGTGAGAACAGATACGCAGTATTTT
NA	TRBV29-1	few	TRBJ1-2	CSVQRGQSGGYTF	TGCAGCGTCCAGCGGGGTCAGTCGGGTGGCTACACCTTC
NA	TRBV2	many	TRBJ1-2	CASSESGNYGYTF	TGTGCCAGCAGTGAGTCAGGGAACTATGGCTACACCTTC
NA	TRBV27	NA	TRBJ2-1	CASSTTTHNEQFF	TGTGCCAGCAGCACGACTACACACAATGAGCAGTTCTTC
TRBD2	TRBV27	many	TRBJ2-7	CASSLELAGTSEQYF	TGTGCCAGCAGTTTGGAGCTAGCGGGAACTTCCGAGCAGTACTTC
TRBD1	TRBV12-3/TRBV12-4	few	TRBJ2-2	CASSRTGSGELFF	TGTGCCAGCAGTCGGACAGGGTCCGGGGAGCTGTTTTTT
TRBD1	TRBV6-2/TRBV6-3	few	TRBJ2-3	CASSSGTGGPDTQYF	TGTGCCAGCAGTTCCGGGACAGGGGGCCCAGATACGCAGTATTTT
NA	TRBV5-1	many	TRBJ2-7	CASSPTANFKFSYEQYF	TGCGCCAGCAGCCCAACGGCAAATTTTAAATTCTCCTACGAGCAGTACTTC
NA	TRBV7-9	many	TRBJ2-5	CASSPPGIGRAETQYF	TGTGCCAGCAGCCCACCGGGGATCGGGCGAGCCGAGACCCAGTACTTC
NA	TRBV11-1	many	TRBJ2-1	CASSRVGGNEQFF	TGTGCCAGCAGCCGAGTCGGGGGCAATGAGCAGTTCTTC
TRBD2	TRBV6-1	few	TRBJ2-1	CASSVRLAGGLFEQFF	TGTGCCAGCAGCGTTAGGCTAGCGGGAGGGCTTTTTGAGCAGTTCTTC
TRBD1	TRBV20-1	many	TRBJ2-3	CSATFTGTGKDTQYF	TGCAGTGCTACATTTACCGGGACAGGGAAAGATACGCAGTATTTT
TRBD2	TRBV24-1	NA	TRBJ2-5	CATSYGGGETQYF	TGTGCCACCAGTTACGGGGGAGGGGAGACCCAGTACTTC
TRBD2	TRBV10-3	few	TRBJ2-7	CASGPLAGSYEQYF	TGTGCCAGCGGTCCGCTAGCGGGCTCCTACGAGCAGTACTTC
NA	TRBV28	many	TRBJ2-4	CASTPSGRGKNIQYF	TGTGCCAGCACCCCGAGCGGGCGAGGCAAAAACATTCAGTACTTC
TRBD1	TRBV24-1	many	TRBJ2-7	CATSEGQGYEQYF	TGTGCCACCAGTGAAGGACAGGGCTACGAGCAGTACTTC
NA	TRBV19	NA	TRBJ2-5	CARVAGSVTQYF	TGTGCCAGGGTGGCGGGGAGCGTGACCCAGTACTTC
NA	TRBV20-1	many	TRBJ1-1	CSALQGRAFF	TGCAGTGCCCTACAGGGAAGAGCTTTCTTT
NA	TRBV4-2	many	TRBJ1-3	CASSQAEGNTIYF	TGTGCCAGCAGCCAAGCAGAGGGAAACACCATATATTTT
TRBD1	TRBV12-3/TRBV12-4	many	TRBJ1-4	CASSLAGQGQEKLFF	TGTGCCAGCAGCCTCGCGGGACAGGGCCAAGAAAAACTGTTTTTT
NA	TRBV12-3/TRBV12-4	NA	TRBJ2-1	CASSLGRTEQFF	TGTGCCAGCAGTTTAGGCCGGACTGAGCAGTTCTTC
TRBD1	TRBV2	many	TRBJ2-7	CASRTGLTYEQYF	TGTGCCAGCAGGACAGGGCTTACCTACGAGCAGTACTTC
TRBD1	TRBV18	NA	TRBJ2-7	CASSPPGQVTEQYF	TGTGCCAGCTCACCACCAGGACAGGTAACCGAGCAGTACTTC
NA	TRBV15	NA	TRBJ2-5	CATSRDGRPAQETQYF	TGTGCCACCAGCAGAGATGGCAGGCCAGCTCAAGAGACCCAGTACTTC
TRBD1	TRBV30	many	TRBJ1-1	CAWSVGGGAFF	TGTGCCTGGAGTGTAGGGGGCGGAGCTTTCTTT
NA	TRBV7-9	many	TRBJ1-1	CASSLGAETNTEAFF	TGTGCCAGCAGCTTAGGGGCAGAAACGAACACTGAAGCTTTCTTT
NA	TRBV29-1	NA	TRBJ2-1	CSVGSSYNEQFF	TGCAGCGTTGGGAGCTCCTACAATGAGCAGTTCTTC
TRBD1	TRBV15	many	TRBJ2-3	CATSRVGTGVGTDTQYF	TGTGCCACCAGCAGAGTGGGGACAGGGGTGGGCACAGATACGCAGTATTTT
TRBD1	TRBV29-1	few	TRBJ1-4	CSVSTGGHEKLFF	TGCAGCGTCTCGACAGGGGGCCATGAAAAACTGTTTTTT
TRBD1	TRBV5-1	many	TRBJ2-5	CASSIERQGSGETQYF	TGCGCCAGCAGCATAGAAAGACAGGGCAGCGGAGAGACCCAGTACTTC
NA	TRBV29-1	NA	TRBJ2-3	CSALGLGTDTQYF	TGCAGCGCCCTAGGACTCGGCACAGATACGCAGTATTTT
NA	TRBV28	many	TRBJ1-1	CASSSAGVGTEAFF	TGTGCCAGCAGTTCCGCAGGGGTAGGCACTGAAGCTTTCTTT
TRBD1	TRBV28	many	TRBJ2-7	CASSSPGQVPYEQYF	TGTGCCAGCAGTTCACCGGGACAGGTGCCCTACGAGCAGTACTTC
NA	TRBV3-1	many	TRBJ2-2	CASDGATGELFF	TGTGCCAGTGATGGGGCGACCGGGGAGCTGTTTTTT